These 32 T cell receptor beta chains came from one sample sequenced in a study of early T cells in non-severe SARS-CoV-2 infection. TCRdb reprocessed the 5' RACE reads via MiXCR and lists one record per CDR3 protein. The sample gives 75,000 to 80,000 distinct CDR3 sequences, around 10% of which show up once; 12% is in the top ten. The starting material was whole blood, obtained at baseline. The receptors were sampled from an adult who was a healthcare worker with PCR-confirmed SARS-CoV-2 infection or an uninfected control (not recorded which).

The rearrangement joins TRBV29-1 to TRBJ1-1; D remains unclear. The CDR3 runs 14 residues. Germline V CDR1 and CDR2: SQVTM, ANQGSEA. V shed 2 bases and J shed 5 bases, with 15 bases lying between them. The CDR3 DNA follows: TGCAGCGTTGAAATTGACGCCGAAGGAACTGAAGCTTTCTTT. Protein sequence: CSVEIDAEGTEAFF. The complete variable domain, with remaining parts taken from reference TRBV29-1 and TRBJ1-1, reads SAVISQKPSRDICQRGTSLTIQCQVDSQVTMMFWYRQQPGQSLTLIATANQGSEATYESGFVIDKFPISRPNLTFSTLTVSNMSPEDSSIYLCSVEIDAEGTEAFFGQGTRLTVV.

This clonotype was picked up many times. The V call is TRBV27, the J call TRBJ2-7; D is perhaps TRBD1 or TRBD2 (5 bases each). Trimming left V 6 bases short and J 2 bases short, with 11 bases between. This CDR3 region has 13 residues. Looked up from germline, CDR1 is MNHEY and CDR2 is SMNVEV (reference sequence). The chain's CDR3 is CASRGPTPYEQYF. In DNA, the CDR3 is TGTGCCAGCAGGGGACCGACCCCCTACGAGCAGTACTTC.

This clonotype was counted ten times or more. V usage is TRBV20-1 and J usage is TRBJ1-1; D is unclear. The germline gives CDR1 DFQATT, CDR2 SNEGSKA (reference sequence). The CDR3 spans 12 residues. Trimming removed 1 base at V and 11 bases at J, with 14 bases between. DNA of the CDR3: TGCAGTGCTAGAGGCCCGAAGGAGGAGGCTTTCTTT. Translation: CSARGPKEEAFF.

This clonotype was seen at least ten times. The J gene is TRBJ1-5, the V gene TRBV6-6; D gene ambiguous. This CDR3 region has 13 residues. Germline CDR1 MNHNY, CDR2 SVGAGI (reference sequence). V was trimmed by 2 bases and J by 7 bases, leaving 9 bases between them. The CDR3 DNA reads as TGTGCCAGCAGTTACGGCCTCAACCAGCCCCAGCATTTT. Encoded protein: CASSYGLNQPQHF.

The V gene is TRBV7-9, the J gene TRBJ2-4, with D tentatively TRBD1 or TRBD2 (6 bases each). Germline V gene lookup returns CDR1 SEHNR and CDR2 FQNEAQ (reference sequence). The ends were cut back, 4 bases at V and 6 bases at J, with 16 bases in the middle. The CDR3 covers 15 residues. In DNA form, the CDR3 reads TGTGCCAGCAGCTCATTTGGGGGGCATGGAAACATTCAGTACTTC. Translation: CASSSFGGHGNIQYF.

The chain is built from TRBV10-3 and TRBJ1-1, with a tentative D call TRBD1 (6 bases). The CDR3 has 15 residues. Germline CDR1 is ENHRY and CDR2 is SYGVKD. The ends were cut back, 4 bases at V and 1 base at J, with 13 bases in the middle. CDR3 DNA: TGTGCCATCAGTGGGGGGGGCGCGACGAACACTGAAGCTTTCTTT. Its protein product is CAISGGGATNTEAFF.

Ten or more counts support this clonotype. The chain recombines TRBV27 with TRBJ2-1, with D hard to call. Germline CDR1 MNHEY, CDR2 SMNVEV (reference sequence). V was pared by 8 bases and J by 4 bases, with 12 bases between. The CDR3 runs to 13 residues. The CDR3 DNA reads as TGTGCCAGCCGGACCGGGCTTTACAATGAGCAGTTCTTC. Its protein product is CASRTGLYNEQFF.

This clonotype was recorded many times. The chain is built from TRBV13 and TRBJ1-2, with 7 bases matching TRBD1. This CDR3 region has 14 residues. With 2 bases clipped from V and 7 bases from J, the junction kept 7 bases outside the gene matches. The germline CDR1 and CDR2 sequences are PRHDT and FYEKMQ (reference sequence). As DNA, the CDR3 is TGTGCCAGCAGCTTATCCAAGGGGGCCGGTGGCTACACCTTC. This codes for CASSLSKGAGGYTF.

This clonotype has a count of ten or more. V is TRBV5-1 and J is TRBJ2-2; D gene uncertain. This CDR3 has 15 residues. Deletions cut 4 bases from V and 1 base from J, with 11 bases between. The germline V gene encodes CDR1 SGHRS and CDR2 YFSETQ. The CDR3 sequence: CASSARTQNTGELFF. The CDR3 nucleotides read TGCGCCAGCAGCGCCAGAACACAGAACACCGGGGAGCTGTTTTTT.

This clonotype was seen many times. The chain uses TRBV7-9 and TRBJ1-2; D ambiguous. The germline V gene encodes CDR1 SEHNR and CDR2 FQNEAQ (reference sequence). Trimming took 3 bases from V and 7 from J, leaving 6 bases between them. CDR3 length: 11 amino acids. The chain's CDR3 is CASSFNAGYTF. CDR3 sequence (DNA): TGTGCCAGCAGCTTCAACGCTGGCTACACCTTC.

CDR3 protein: CASSSQGGGNTEAFF. The CDR3 coding sequence is TGTGCCAGCAGCTCTCAGGGAGGGGGGAACACTGAAGCTTTCTTT. V gene TRBV12-3 or TRBV12-4 combines with J gene TRBJ1-1, with D perhaps TRBD1 (6 bases). V lost 6 bases and J lost 1, with 15 bases in between. There are 15 residues in the CDR3.

The J gene is TRBJ1-1, the V gene TRBV29-1, with TRBD1 identical over 8 bases. With 4 bases clipped from V and 0 bases from J, the junction kept 7 bases outside the gene matches. From germline, CDR1 is SQVTM and CDR2 ANQGSEA. This CDR3 has 15 amino acids. CDR3 amino acids: CSVANRTGMNTEAFF. DNA of the CDR3: TGCAGCGTTGCAAACCGGACAGGGATGAACACTGAAGCTTTCTTT.

This clonotype showed up just a few times. V gene TRBV7-2 combines with J gene TRBJ2-5; 14 bases align to TRBD2. Germline V gene lookup returns CDR1 SGHTA and CDR2 FQGNSA. This CDR3 has 15 residues. The junction had 2 bases not matched to a gene; V was cut back by 3 bases and J by 5 bases. The CDR3 spells CASSFGLAGGETQYF. The CDR3 DNA reads TGTGCCAGCAGCTTCGGACTAGCGGGGGGCGAGACCCAGTACTTC.

This clonotype was picked up many times. The chain combines TRBV7-8 with TRBJ2-3; 11 positions agree with TRBD2. The CDR3 is 17 amino acids. With 5 bases clipped from V and 0 bases from J, the junction kept 7 bases outside the gene matches. Germline CDR1 reads SGHVS; CDR2 reads FQNEAQ. The CDR3 here is CASSLSGGDPSTDTQYF. In DNA form, the CDR3 reads TGTGCCAGCAGCCTTAGCGGGGGGGACCCTAGCACAGATACGCAGTATTTT. The full variable domain, its missing parts supplied by reference TRBV7-8 and TRBJ2-3, is GAGVSQSPRYKVAKRGQDVALRCDPISGHVSLFWYQQALGQGPEFLTYFQNEAQLDKSGLPSDRFFAERPEGSVSTLKIQRTQQEDSAVYLCASSLSGGDPSTDTQYFGPGTRLTVL.

V and J are TRBV7-2 and TRBJ1-1; TRBD1 might be the D (5 bases). The CDR3 has 14 amino acids. Germline V CDR1 and CDR2: SGHTA, FQGNSA. Trimming removed 2 bases at V and 8 bases at J, with 15 bases between. The CDR3 loop is CASSLSRAPNEAFF. CDR3 bases: TGTGCCAGCAGCTTATCCAGGGCCCCGAACGAAGCTTTCTTT.

The CDR3 DNA reads TGTGCCAGCAGCTTAGATCCCGGGCATGGCTACACCTTC. Residues: CASSLDPGHGYTF. V gene TRBV7-9 combines with J gene TRBJ1-2; D remains unclear. The CDR3 contains 13 residues. Germline V gene sequence: CDR1 SEHNR, CDR2 FQNEAQ (reference sequence). The V end was cut by 1 base, the J end by 6 bases, with 9 bases between.

V is TRBV20-1 and J is TRBJ2-1, with D possibly being TRBD1 (5 bases). Germline V gene data show CDR1 as DFQATT and CDR2 as SNEGSKA (reference sequence). Trimming took off 5 bases at V and 10 bases at J, with 18 bases between the two ends. CDR3 length: 13 residues. CDR3 in amino acids: CSAQDTNQREQFF. DNA for the CDR3: TGCAGTGCTCAGGACACAAACCAGCGCGAGCAGTTCTTC.

J is TRBJ2-3 and V is TRBV18, with unresolved D. This CDR3 contains 13 residues. Trimming removed 3 bases at V and 1 base at J, with 5 bases between. In germline, CDR1 is KGHSH, CDR2 LQKENI. As DNA, the CDR3 is TGTGCCAGCTCACCCACTCGCACAGATACGCAGTATTTT. Its translation: CASSPTRTDTQYF.

This clonotype was detected only a few times. The rearrangement links TRBV29-1 to TRBJ2-5; D might be TRBD1 or TRBD2, each matching 6 bases. This CDR3 spans 12 amino acids. Trimming cost V 5 bases and J 4 bases, with 11 bases left between them. Per the germline V gene, CDR1 is SQVTM and CDR2 is ANQGSEA. The CDR3 DNA is TGCAGCGTTCAAGGAGGGGGAGAGACCCAGTACTTC. Residues: CSVQGGGETQYF.

The chain links TRBV7-6 to TRBJ2-7, with D possibly TRBD2 on 5 matching bases. Trimming shortened V by 2 bases and J by 0 bases, and 5 bases separated the two germline ends. The CDR3 is made up of 13 amino acids. Per germline, CDR1 SGHVS and CDR2 FNYEAQ. CDR3 loop: CASSLRGSYEQYF. The CDR3 DNA follows: TGTGCCAGCAGCTTACGGGGCTCCTACGAGCAGTACTTC. Full variable domain (missing parts from reference TRBV7-6 and TRBJ2-7): GAGVSQSPRYKVTKRGQDVALRCDPISGHVSLYWYRQALGQGPEFLTYFNYEAQQDKSGLPNDRFSAERPEGSISTLTIQRTEQRDSAMYRCASSLRGSYEQYFGPGTRLTVT.

This clonotype was seen a few times. The CDR3 coding sequence is TGTGCCAGCGTTAGGACAGGGAGGAAAACCGGGGAGCTGTTTTTT. It codes for CASVRTGRKTGELFF. This chain joins TRBV12-3 or TRBV12-4 and TRBJ2-2, with 8 nucleotides matching TRBD1. The CDR3 extends over 15 amino acids. V lost 8 bases to trimming and J lost 5 bases; unmatched junction nucleotides: 10.

This clonotype came up many times. V gene TRBV20-1 combines with J gene TRBJ1-2; TRBD1 might be the D (5 bases). V lost 6 bases and J lost 4, with 18 bases in between. The CDR3 spans 14 residues. Germline CDR1 reads DFQATT; CDR2 reads SNEGSKA (reference sequence). CDR3 residues: CSASVGLGPYGYTF. CDR3 nucleotides: TGCAGTGCCTCGGTTGGCTTGGGGCCCTATGGCTACACCTTC.

This clonotype was recorded at least ten times. V is TRBV5-6 and J is TRBJ2-7; D gene uncertain. The CDR3 covers 15 residues. Deletions cut 5 bases from V and 0 bases from J, with 15 bases between. Germline assignment: CDR1 SGHDT and CDR2 YYEEEE. In DNA, the CDR3 is TGTGCCAGCAGTTCCGGGCCCCCGATCTCCTACGAGCAGTACTTC. Its translation: CASSSGPPISYEQYF.

The rearrangement joins TRBV12-3 or TRBV12-4 to TRBJ2-7; a weak D match, TRBD2 (6 bases). This CDR3 region has 14 residues. Trimming stripped 5 bases from V and 6 bases from J, with 17 bases between. The CDR3 DNA reads TGTGCCAGCAGTCCATTCGGGGGAATGAGCGAGCAGTACTTC. It specifies CASSPFGGMSEQYF.

In this sample, this clonotype turned up many times. This sequence joins TRBV3-1 and TRBJ1-1; D is possibly TRBD1 (5 bases). The germline V and J ends were trimmed by 9 bases and 2 bases, with 13 bases remaining between them. Germline values: CDR1 LGHDT, CDR2 YNNKEL (reference sequence). The CDR3 consists of 13 residues. Here the CDR3 reads CASSATGNTEAFF. The CDR3 DNA follows: TGTGCCAGTTCCGCCACAGGTAACACTGAAGCTTTCTTT.

This clonotype has more than one count but fewer than ten. This chain uses TRBV4-1 with TRBJ2-4; D gene uncertain. The germline V gene encodes CDR1 MGHRA and CDR2 YSYEKL. Trimming shortened V by 1 base and J by 0 bases, and 13 bases separated the two germline ends. The CDR3 length is 17 residues. CDR3 in DNA: TGCGCCAGCAGCCAAGGAACGGCCGGGCTAGCCAAAAACATTCAGTACTTC. It specifies CASSQGTAGLAKNIQYF.

V gene TRBV7-8 combines with J gene TRBJ2-3; 10 bases line up with TRBD2. This CDR3 has 19 amino acids. J was trimmed by 0 bases and V by 1 base; bases with no gene match: 10. Germline values: CDR1 SGHVS, CDR2 FQNEAQ. For the CDR3, the DNA is TGTGCCAGCAGCTTAGGGTTAATAGCGGGGGGAACGAGCACAGATACGCAGTATTTT. Its protein is CASSLGLIAGGTSTDTQYF.

This clonotype was found a few times. V usage is TRBV19 and J usage is TRBJ2-2, with D uncertain. The ends were cut back, 5 bases at V and 0 bases at J, with 13 bases in the middle. The V gene's germline CDR1 is LNHDA and CDR2 SQIVND (reference sequence). This CDR3 has 16 amino acids. CDR3 sequence: CASSPLADPNTGELFF. The CDR3 DNA reads TGTGCCAGTAGTCCCCTGGCCGACCCGAACACCGGGGAGCTGTTTTTT.

The chain recombines TRBV2 with TRBJ2-2, with TRBD1 identical over 8 bases. From germline, CDR1 is SNHLY and CDR2 FYNNEI. The CDR3 is made up of 14 amino acids. V lost 4 bases and J lost 8; bases outside the gene matches: 6. The CDR3 DNA reads as TGTGCCAGCAGTGGACAGGGGACGAGGGGGGAGCTGTTTTTT. It is translated as CASSGQGTRGELFF. The whole variable domain, filled in from reference TRBV2 and TRBJ2-2, reads EPEVTQTPSHQVTQMGQEVILRCVPISNHLYFYWYRQILGQKVEFLVSFYNNEISEKSEIFDDQFSVERPDGSNFTLKIRSTKLEDSAMYFCASSGQGTRGELFFGEGSRLTVL.

The rearrangement links TRBV3-1 to TRBJ2-7; either TRBD1 or TRBD2 may fit D (6 bases each). CDR3 length: 15 amino acids. V shed 2 bases and J shed 5 bases, with 16 bases lying between them. CDR1 LGHDT and CDR2 YNNKEL come from the germline V gene (reference sequence). The CDR3 protein is CASSQPGAAGDEQYF. Here the CDR3 DNA reads TGTGCCAGCAGCCAACCGGGGGCCGCGGGCGACGAGCAGTACTTC.

V usage is TRBV30 and J usage is TRBJ1-2, with 7 bases aligning to TRBD1. V shed 4 bases, J shed 4 bases, and the junction held 6 bases outside the gene matches. Germline CDR1 and CDR2: GTSNPN and SVGIG (reference sequence). This CDR3 comprises 13 residues. CDR3 loop: CAWNRGLSYGYTF. The CDR3 DNA sequence: TGTGCCTGGAACAGGGGACTTAGCTATGGCTACACCTTC.

At least ten counts were recorded for this clonotype. The chain uses TRBV7-9 and TRBJ2-4, with D possibly matching TRBD2 (5 bases). The V end lost 4 bases, the J end lost 4 bases, and 8 bases lay between the germline ends. The CDR3 is 13 amino acids. Per the germline V gene, CDR1 is SEHNR and CDR2 is FQNEAQ (reference sequence). CDR3: CASSSGLKNIQYF. The DNA for the CDR3 is TGTGCCAGCAGCTCCGGACTTAAAAACATTCAGTACTTC.